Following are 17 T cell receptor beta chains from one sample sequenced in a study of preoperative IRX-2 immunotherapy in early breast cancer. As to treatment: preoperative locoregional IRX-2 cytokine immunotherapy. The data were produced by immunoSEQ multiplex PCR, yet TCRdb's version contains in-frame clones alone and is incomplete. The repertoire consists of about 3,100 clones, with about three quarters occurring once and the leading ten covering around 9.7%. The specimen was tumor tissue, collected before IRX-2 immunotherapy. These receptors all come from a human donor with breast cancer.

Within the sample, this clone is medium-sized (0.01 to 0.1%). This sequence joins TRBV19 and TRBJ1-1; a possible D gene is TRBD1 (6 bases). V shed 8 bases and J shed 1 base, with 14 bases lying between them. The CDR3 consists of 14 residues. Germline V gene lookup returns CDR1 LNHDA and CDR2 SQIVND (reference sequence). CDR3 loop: CASGGGLGNTEAFF. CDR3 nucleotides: TGTGCCAGTGGCGGGGGGCTTGGGAACACTGAAGCTTTCTTT. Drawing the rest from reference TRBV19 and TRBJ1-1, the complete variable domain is DGGITQSPKYLFRKEGQNVTLSCEQNLNHDAMYWYRQDPGQGLRLIYYSQIVNDFQKGDIAEGYSVSREKKESFPLTVTSAQKNPTAFYLCASGGGLGNTEAFFGQGTRLTVV.

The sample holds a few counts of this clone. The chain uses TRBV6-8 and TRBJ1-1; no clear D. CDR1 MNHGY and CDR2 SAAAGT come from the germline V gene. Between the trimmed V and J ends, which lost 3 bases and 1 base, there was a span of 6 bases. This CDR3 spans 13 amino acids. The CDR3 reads CASSYRQNTEAFF. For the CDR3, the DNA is TGTGCCAGCAGTTATAGGCAGAACACTGAAGCTTTCTTT.

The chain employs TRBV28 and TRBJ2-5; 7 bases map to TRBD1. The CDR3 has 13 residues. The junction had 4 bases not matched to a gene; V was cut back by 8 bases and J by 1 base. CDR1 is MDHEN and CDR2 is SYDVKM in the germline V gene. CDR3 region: CASEGTAQETQYF. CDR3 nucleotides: TGTGCCAGCGAGGGGACAGCCCAAGAGACCCAGTACTTC.

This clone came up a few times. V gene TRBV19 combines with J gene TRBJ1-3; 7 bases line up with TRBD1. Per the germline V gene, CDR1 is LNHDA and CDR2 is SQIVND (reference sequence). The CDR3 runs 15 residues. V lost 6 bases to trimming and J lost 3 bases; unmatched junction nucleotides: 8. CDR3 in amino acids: CASSYQGVNGNTIYF. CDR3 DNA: TGTGCCAGTAGCTATCAGGGGGTCAATGGAAACACCATATATTTT. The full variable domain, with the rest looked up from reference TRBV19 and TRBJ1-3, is DGGITQSPKYLFRKEGQNVTLSCEQNLNHDAMYWYRQDPGQGLRLIYYSQIVNDFQKGDIAEGYSVSREKKESFPLTVTSAQKNPTAFYLCASSYQGVNGNTIYFGEGSWLTVV.

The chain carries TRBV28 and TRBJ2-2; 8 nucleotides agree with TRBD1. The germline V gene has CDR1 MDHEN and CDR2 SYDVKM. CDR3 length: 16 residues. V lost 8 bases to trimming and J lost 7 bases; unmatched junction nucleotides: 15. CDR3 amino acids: CASRGGWQGAIGELFF. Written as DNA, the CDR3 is TGTGCCAGCCGAGGAGGGTGGCAGGGGGCGATCGGGGAGCTGTTTTTT.

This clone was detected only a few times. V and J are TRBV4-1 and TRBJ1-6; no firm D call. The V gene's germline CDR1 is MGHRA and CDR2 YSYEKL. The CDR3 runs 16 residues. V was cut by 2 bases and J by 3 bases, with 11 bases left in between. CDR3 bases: TGCGCCAGCAGCCAAAGTGGGGTGGACTATAATTCACCCCTCCACTTT. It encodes CASSQSGVDYNSPLHF.

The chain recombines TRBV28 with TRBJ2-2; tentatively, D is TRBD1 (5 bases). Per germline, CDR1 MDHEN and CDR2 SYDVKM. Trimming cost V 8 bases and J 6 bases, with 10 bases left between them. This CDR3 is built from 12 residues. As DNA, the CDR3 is TGTGCCAGCGGCAGGGTCCCCGGGGAGCTGTTTTTT. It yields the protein CASGRVPGELFF.

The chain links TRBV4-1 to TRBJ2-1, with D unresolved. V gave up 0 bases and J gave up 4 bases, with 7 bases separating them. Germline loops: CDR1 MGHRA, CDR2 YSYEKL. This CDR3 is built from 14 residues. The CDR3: CASSQEKDYNEQFF. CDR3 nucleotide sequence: TGCGCCAGCAGCCAAGAGAAGGATTACAATGAGCAGTTCTTC.

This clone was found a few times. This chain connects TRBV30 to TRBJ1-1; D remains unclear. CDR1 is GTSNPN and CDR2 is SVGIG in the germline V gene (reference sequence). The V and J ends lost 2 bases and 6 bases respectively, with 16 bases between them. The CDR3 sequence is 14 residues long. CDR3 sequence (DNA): TGTGCCTGGAGTTCGATAAGGAACACTCCTGAAGCTTTCTTT. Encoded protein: CAWSSIRNTPEAFF.

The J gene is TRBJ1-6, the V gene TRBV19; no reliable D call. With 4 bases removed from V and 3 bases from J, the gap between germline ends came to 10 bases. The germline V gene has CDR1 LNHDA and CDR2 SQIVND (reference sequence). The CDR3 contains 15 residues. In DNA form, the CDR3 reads TGTGCCAGTAGTAGCCAGGAGAACTATAATTCACCCCTCCACTTT. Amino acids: CASSSQENYNSPLHF. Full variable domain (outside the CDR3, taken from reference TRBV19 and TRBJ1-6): DGGITQSPKYLFRKEGQNVTLSCEQNLNHDAMYWYRQDPGQGLRLIYYSQIVNDFQKGDIAEGYSVSREKKESFPLTVTSAQKNPTAFYLCASSSQENYNSPLHFGNGTRLTVT.

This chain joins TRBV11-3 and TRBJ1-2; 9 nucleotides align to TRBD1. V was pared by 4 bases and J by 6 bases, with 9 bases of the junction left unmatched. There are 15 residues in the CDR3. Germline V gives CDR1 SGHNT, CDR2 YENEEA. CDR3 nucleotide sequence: TGTGCCAGCAGCTGGGACAGGGCCCGAAAGGATGGCTACACCTTC. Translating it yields CASSWDRARKDGYTF.

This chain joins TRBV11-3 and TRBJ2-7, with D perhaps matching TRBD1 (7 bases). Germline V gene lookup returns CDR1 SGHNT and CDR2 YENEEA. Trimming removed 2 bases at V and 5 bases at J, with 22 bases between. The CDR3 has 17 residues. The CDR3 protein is CASSLPRGTVLADEQYF. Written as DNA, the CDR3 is TGTGCCAGCAGCTTACCTCGCGGGACAGTTCTCGCCGACGAGCAGTACTTC.

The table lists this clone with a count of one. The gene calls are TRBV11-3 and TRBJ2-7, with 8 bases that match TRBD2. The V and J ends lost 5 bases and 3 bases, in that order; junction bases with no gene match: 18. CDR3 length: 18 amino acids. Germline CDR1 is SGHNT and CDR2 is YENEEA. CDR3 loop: CASSPDLAGGRQFYEQYF. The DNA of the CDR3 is TGTGCCAGCAGCCCTGATCTGGCGGGGGGCCGACAGTTCTACGAGCAGTACTTC.

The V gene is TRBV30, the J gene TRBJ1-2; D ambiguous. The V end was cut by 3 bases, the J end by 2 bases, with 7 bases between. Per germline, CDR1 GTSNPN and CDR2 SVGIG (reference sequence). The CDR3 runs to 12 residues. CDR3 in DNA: TGTGCCTGGAGAACCGGGAACTATGGCTACACCTTC. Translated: CAWRTGNYGYTF.

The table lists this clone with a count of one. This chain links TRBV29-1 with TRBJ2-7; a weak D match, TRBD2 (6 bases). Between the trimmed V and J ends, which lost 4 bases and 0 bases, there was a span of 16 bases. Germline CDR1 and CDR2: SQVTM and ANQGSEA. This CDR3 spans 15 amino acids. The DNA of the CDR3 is TGCAGCGTTGGTCCGGGACTTCGGAGCTCCTACGAGCAGTACTTC. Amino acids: CSVGPGLRSSYEQYF.

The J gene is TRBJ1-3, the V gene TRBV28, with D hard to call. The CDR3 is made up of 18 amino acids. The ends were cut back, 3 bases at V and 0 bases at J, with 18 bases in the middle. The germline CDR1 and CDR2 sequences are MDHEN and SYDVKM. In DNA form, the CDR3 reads TGTGCCAGCAGTTTTAGGATCGGCGAACCTTCCTCTGGAAACACCATATATTTT. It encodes CASSFRIGEPSSGNTIYF. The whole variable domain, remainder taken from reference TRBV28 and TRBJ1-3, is DVKVTQSSRYLVKRTGEKVFLECVQDMDHENMFWYRQDPGLGLRLIYFSYDVKMKEKGDIPEGYSVSREKKERFSLILESASTNQTSMYLCASSFRIGEPSSGNTIYFGEGSWLTVV.

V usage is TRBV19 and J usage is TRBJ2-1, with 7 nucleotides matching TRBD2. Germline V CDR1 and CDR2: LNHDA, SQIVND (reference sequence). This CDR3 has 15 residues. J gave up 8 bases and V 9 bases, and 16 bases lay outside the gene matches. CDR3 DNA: TGTGCCAGCAGATCTAGGACTAGGCTTGCCTATGAGCAGTTCTTC. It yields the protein CASRSRTRLAYEQFF.